Given below is one TCR beta chain in context. The data were obtained in a study of control samples from healthy donors and cancer patients. Clones were sequenced by immunoSEQ multiplex PCR, and TCRdb holds only the in-frame ones, with some missing. Of approximately 120,000 clones in the sample, less than 95% were seen once. The V and J ends lost 2 bases and 9 bases respectively, with 18 bases between them. The CDR3 spans 15 residues. The V gene's germline CDR1 is SGHKS and CDR2 YYEKEE (reference sequence). The TCR sequence derives from a human donor in good health. The donor label of this sample is uncertain. The rearrangement joins TRBV5-5 to TRBJ1-5; a possible D gene is TRBD1 (6 bases). The sequenced sample was blood. For the CDR3, the DNA is TGTGCCAGCAGCTTAGGGACACCGGGGTTTGGGCCCCAGCATTTT. This codes for CASSLGTPGFGPQHF.